These 28 T cell receptor beta chains share one sample of origin, sequenced in a study of cytomegalovirus exposure and HLA in healthy donors (dated by TCRdb to the late 2010s). The protocol used for the library was the immunoSEQ multiplex PCR assay. The table comes from immuneACCESS by way of TCRdb, which keeps in-frame sequences with V and J called. Part of the clones is missing from these tables; in studies checked, under half for an unresolved V gene and the rest for unknown reasons. This sample gives about 78,000 clones in total; 90% to 96% of them show up just once. The ten largest clonotypes hold roughly 1.5% of the sample. Sequencing used PBMCs. The receptor source for this set is a man aged 18 to 30 in good health and CMV-seropositive.

On this clone itself: Mismatch with germline at one junction end may stem from a read error. V and J are TRBV27 and TRBJ2-3; D is undetermined. This CDR3 has 13 amino acids. The germline gives CDR1 MNHEY, CDR2 SMNVEV (reference sequence). The CDR3 loop is CASSLSRTDTQYF. In nucleotides, the CDR3 is TGTGCCAGCAGTTTATCTCGCACAGATACACAGTATTTT.

V gene TRBV6-5 combines with J gene TRBJ2-3, with TRBD2 as a possible D gene (6 bases). CDR1 MNHEY and CDR2 SVGAGI come from the germline V gene. This CDR3 has 16 residues. Trimming took 0 bases from V and 4 from J, leaving 14 bases between them. This CDR3 is CASSYSFKTSPDTQYF. CDR3 nucleotides: TGTGCCAGCAGTTACTCATTCAAAACTAGCCCAGATACGCAGTATTTT.

CDR3 sequence: CATSSENRGSLKTQYF. CDR3 coding DNA: TGTGCCACCAGCAGCGAGAATCGCGGCTCCCTCAAGACCCAGTACTTC. V usage is TRBV15 and J usage is TRBJ2-5; D not certain. This CDR3 spans 16 amino acids. Trimming stripped 3 bases from V and 6 bases from J, with 20 bases between. In germline, CDR1 is LNHNV, CDR2 YYDKDF (reference sequence).

Only one count was recorded for this clone. In DNA, the CDR3 is TGCGCCAGCAACCCGACAGGGGGCAGGGGGGTTGGGCCCCAGCATTTT. Translation: CASNPTGGRGVGPQHF. V gene TRBV10-1 combines with J gene TRBJ1-5; TRBD1 agrees at 10 bases. There are 16 residues in the CDR3. After removal of 7 bases from V and 9 bases from J, the junction contained 15 bases not matched to a gene. The germline CDR1 and CDR2 sequences are WNHNN and SYGVQD (reference sequence).

This chain connects TRBV10-3 to TRBJ2-7; 12 bases agree with TRBD2. J gave up 6 bases and V 6 bases, and 15 bases lay outside the gene matches. CDR3 size: 17 residues. Germline CDR1 reads ENHRY; CDR2 reads SYGVKD. CDR3 amino acids: CAIRDPELAGGLVEQYF. In nucleotides, the CDR3 is TGTGCCATCAGGGACCCAGAACTAGCGGGAGGTCTGGTCGAGCAGTACTTC.

The J gene is TRBJ2-3, the V gene TRBV6-1; perhaps TRBD2 as D (6 bases). From germline, CDR1 is MNHNS and CDR2 SASEGT. This CDR3 is built from 16 residues. V gave up 2 bases and J gave up 8 bases, with 20 bases separating them. For the CDR3, the DNA is TGTGCCAGCAGTGAACAGGGAGCGGGTGTTTTCGGTACGCAGTATTTT. This encodes CASSEQGAGVFGTQYF.

The chain couples TRBV14 to TRBJ2-7, with D unclear. CDR3 size: 11 residues. The germline V gene has CDR1 SGHDN and CDR2 FVKESK. V was trimmed by 1 base and J by 7 bases, leaving 5 bases between them. The CDR3 reads CASSQGTEQYF. The CDR3 coding sequence is TGTGCCAGCAGCCAAGGAACAGAGCAGTACTTC.

The chain has TRBV9 and TRBJ2-7; TRBD1 agrees at 7 bases. V shed 2 bases and J 3 bases; nucleotides not matched to a gene: 8. Germline V gene sequence: CDR1 SGDLS, CDR2 YYNGEE. The CDR3 is 15 residues long. CDR3 sequence: CASSVGDSAYYEQYF. The CDR3, as DNA: TGTGCCAGCAGCGTGGGGGACAGCGCCTACTACGAGCAGTACTTC.

V is TRBV4-2 and J is TRBJ2-7, with a possible D match to TRBD2 (5 bases). Trimming took 0 bases from V and 5 from J, leaving 14 bases between them. Looked up from germline, CDR1 is LGHNA and CDR2 is YNFKEQ. The CDR3 runs to 15 residues. CDR3 residues: CASSQELWRSNEQYF. CDR3 DNA sequence: TGTGCCAGCAGCCAAGAGTTATGGAGGTCGAACGAGCAGTACTTC.

The chain is built from TRBV6-1 and TRBJ2-7, with 7 bases that match TRBD2. The V and J ends lost 2 bases and 12 bases, in that order; junction bases with no gene match: 10. The CDR3 runs to 13 residues. CDR1 and CDR2 from the germline V gene are MNHNS and SASEGT. The DNA of the CDR3 is TGTGCCAGCAGTGAATACGCGGGGACTAAGCTGTACTTC. Its protein is CASSEYAGTKLYF.

The rearrangement uses TRBV9 and TRBJ2-3; 13 bases are a match to TRBD2. Per the germline V gene, CDR1 is SGDLS and CDR2 is YYNGEE. This CDR3 has 17 amino acids. V dropped 2 bases and J dropped 2; count of bases not matched to a gene: 5. The CDR3 loop is CASSVGTSGVFTDTQYF. The CDR3 DNA follows: TGTGCCAGCAGCGTGGGGACTAGCGGGGTGTTCACAGATACGCAGTATTTT.

The CDR3 spells CTSSQDRGPSYEQYF. Written as DNA, the CDR3 is TGCACCAGCAGCCAAGACAGGGGGCCCTCCTACGAGCAGTACTTC. The chain carries TRBV1 and TRBJ2-7; TRBD1 reflects the table's D call only, with no check against the DNA. TRBV1 has pseudogene status. The CDR3 runs 15 residues.

This chain connects TRBV30 to TRBJ2-5, with D unresolved. The V end lost 3 bases, the J end lost 4 bases, and 9 bases lay between the germline ends. CDR3 length equals 12 residues. Looked up from germline, CDR1 is GTSNPN and CDR2 is SVGIG (reference sequence). The CDR3 reads CAWSLKLETQYF. In nucleotides, the CDR3 is TGTGCCTGGAGCCTTAAGCTAGAGACCCAGTACTTC.

The DNA of the CDR3 is TGTGCCAGCAGCTCCGGGACTAGCTACAATGAGCAGTTCTTC. As protein: CASSSGTSYNEQFF. The chain employs TRBV7-8 and TRBJ2-1, with TRBD2 matching over 8 bases. This CDR3 spans 14 amino acids. Germline V gives CDR1 SGHVS, CDR2 FQNEAQ. The V segment lost 4 bases and the J segment 3 bases; nucleotides outside the gene matches: 2.

The chain joins TRBV27 to TRBJ2-7; the D is unclear. From germline, CDR1 is MNHEY and CDR2 SMNVEV (reference sequence). CDR3 length equals 11 residues. The V end was cut by 10 bases, the J end by 2 bases, with 9 bases between. Written as DNA, the CDR3 is TGTGCCACCCACGAGGCCTACGAGCAGTACTTC. This codes for CATHEAYEQYF.

The chain uses TRBV7-8 and TRBJ2-2, with 9 bases lining up with TRBD1. The CDR3 extends over 16 amino acids. Germline V lookup: CDR1 SGHVS, CDR2 FQNEAQ. J was trimmed by 3 bases and V by 5 bases; bases with no gene match: 7. The CDR3 sequence is CASSRRDRAYTGELFF. The CDR3 nucleotides are TGTGCCAGCAGCCGCCGGGACAGGGCGTACACCGGGGAGCTGTTTTTT.

This chain joins TRBV13 and TRBJ2-3, with 9 bases fitting TRBD2. Germline V gene data show CDR1 as PRHDT and CDR2 as FYEKMQ (reference sequence). The CDR3 totals 15 residues. The V gene end was trimmed by 0 bases and the J gene end by 7 bases; junction bases not matched to a gene: 5. In DNA, the CDR3 is TGTGCCAGCAGCTTAGGCCGGGGGACTAGCAATACGCAGTATTTT. Translation: CASSLGRGTSNTQYF.

The rearrangement joins TRBV19 to TRBJ2-7; D perhaps matches TRBD1 (6 bases). CDR1 is LNHDA, CDR2 SQIVND, per germline (reference sequence). Trimming stripped 3 bases from V and 4 bases from J, with 16 bases between. CDR3 length: 15 amino acids. The CDR3 DNA is TGTGCCAGTAGTATCCCGGGCAGGGGCGCTTACGAGCAGTACTTC. This sequence encodes CASSIPGRGAYEQYF.

The chain is built from TRBV6-1 and TRBJ2-7; 7 bases map to TRBD1. The CDR3 contains 15 residues. The J segment lost 0 bases and the V segment lost 4 bases, leaving 6 bases of the junction unmatched. The V gene's germline CDR1 is MNHNS and CDR2 SASEGT. Here the CDR3 reads CASSVLSGGSYEQYF. The CDR3 nucleotides read TGTGCCAGCAGTGTCTTGTCAGGGGGCTCCTACGAGCAGTACTTC.

This chain joins TRBV7-2 and TRBJ2-7; D gene unclear. This CDR3 has 11 residues. V lost 5 bases, J lost 4 bases, and 6 bases lay in between. The germline V gene has CDR1 SGHTA and CDR2 FQGNSA. The CDR3 DNA is TGTGCCAGCAGCGCCTATTACGAGCAGTACTTC. It translates to CASSAYYEQYF.

This clone was seen once. The genes are TRBV6-1 and TRBJ1-5, with D uncertain. Trimming removed 1 base from V and 1 base from J, with 14 bases in between. The CDR3 covers 17 residues. From germline, CDR1 is MNHNS and CDR2 SASEGT. The CDR3 DNA reads as TGTGCCAGCAGTGAAGTAACGGGTGGCTGGAGCAATCAGCCCCAGCATTTT. Its protein is CASSEVTGGWSNQPQHF.

The chain carries TRBV19 and TRBJ2-1; TRBD1 aligns across 10 bases. The V gene end was trimmed by 1 base and the J gene end by 6 bases; junction bases not matched to a gene: 3. Germline lookup yields CDR1 LNHDA and CDR2 SQIVND (reference sequence). This CDR3 comprises 15 residues. The CDR3 here is CASSIVGTGVNEQFF. The CDR3 DNA is TGTGCCAGTAGTATAGTTGGGACAGGGGTCAATGAGCAGTTCTTC.

This rearrangement joins TRBV7-9 to TRBJ2-1; the match to TRBD2 covers 12 bases. The CDR3 is 17 amino acids. V gave up 1 base and J gave up 5 bases; unmatched junction bases: 6. Per the germline V gene, CDR1 is SEHNR and CDR2 is FQNEAQ (reference sequence). Here the CDR3 reads CASSLVGTSGHDNEQFF. The CDR3 DNA reads as TGTGCCAGCAGCTTAGTTGGGACTAGCGGGCACGACAATGAGCAGTTCTTC.

The rearrangement links TRBV11-3 to TRBJ2-7, with 7 bases lining up with TRBD1. The CDR3 sequence is 15 residues long. The trim removed 5 bases at V and 1 base at J, leaving 8 bases unmatched. Germline CDR1 SGHNT, CDR2 YENEEA. CDR3 loop: CASSLRAGGSYEQYF. CDR3 nucleotides: TGTGCCAGCAGCCTTCGGGCAGGGGGATCCTACGAGCAGTACTTC.

The rearrangement joins TRBV5-4 to TRBJ2-7; D possibly corresponds to TRBD2 (6 bases). The CDR3 is 14 residues long. Trimming left V 5 bases short and J 0 bases short, with 12 bases between. Germline loops: CDR1 SGHNT, CDR2 YYREEE (reference sequence). CDR3 nucleotides: TGTGCCAGCAGAGGGGACTCTAGCTCCTACGAGCAGTACTTC. Protein sequence: CASRGDSSSYEQYF. The variable domain in full, completed from reference TRBV5-4 and TRBJ2-7, reads ETGVTQSPTHLIKTRGQQVTLRCSSQSGHNTVSWYQQALGQGPQFIFQYYREEENGRGNFPPRFSGLQFPNYSSELNVNALELDDSALYLCASRGDSSSYEQYFGPGTRLTVT.

The chain has TRBV30 and TRBJ2-7, with TRBD2 identical over 8 bases. V dropped 1 base and J dropped 3; count of bases not matched to a gene: 8. Germline V gene data show CDR1 as GTSNPN and CDR2 as SVGIG (reference sequence). CDR3 size: 15 residues. This CDR3 is CAWSGLRTSFYEQYF. CDR3 sequence (DNA): TGTGCCTGGAGTGGGCTAAGGACTAGCTTCTACGAGCAGTACTTC.

The chain combines TRBV19 with TRBJ2-5; D perhaps matches TRBD2 (5 bases). Germline loops: CDR1 LNHDA, CDR2 SQIVND (reference sequence). Trimming pared 11 bases from V and 5 bases from J, leaving 21 bases between. This CDR3 is 14 amino acids long. The CDR3 region is CAASRGRPPETQYF. The CDR3 DNA reads TGTGCCGCATCACGGGGTCGGCCCCCCGAGACCCAGTACTTC. Full variable domain (rest looked up from reference TRBV19 and TRBJ2-5): DGGITQSPKYLFRKEGQNVTLSCEQNLNHDAMYWYRQDPGQGLRLIYYSQIVNDFQKGDIAEGYSVSREKKESFPLTVTSAQKNPTAFYLCAASRGRPPETQYFGPGTRLLVL.

V usage is TRBV29-1 and J usage is TRBJ1-1; 7 bases map to TRBD1. This CDR3 region has 13 residues. Germline V lookup: CDR1 SQVTM, CDR2 ANQGSEA. Trimming at V came to 6 bases and at J to 1 base, leaving 5 bases not matched to a gene. CDR3 region: CSVVTGTNTEAFF. CDR3 bases: TGCAGCGTGGTGACAGGGACGAACACTGAAGCTTTCTTT.